The next 6 T cell receptor beta chains were all read from a single sample in a study of T-cell memory formation after mild COVID-19. TCRdb re-analysed the 5' RACE reads in MiXCR, keeping a single row per CDR3 protein. The repertoire includes about 350,000 distinct CDR3 sequences, around 15% of them detected once, and 22% sits in the top ten. The source material was PBMCs or a T cell subset sorted from them (not recorded which). These receptors originate from a man younger than 30 who had mild COVID-19 (a few samples of this study predate the infection). Cell type and time point are not known.

J is TRBJ1-1 and V is TRBV18; no reliable D call. The CDR3 length is 13 residues. The germline V gene encodes CDR1 KGHSH and CDR2 LQKENI. The germline V and J ends were trimmed by 5 bases and 1 base, with 8 bases remaining between them. CDR3 in DNA: TGTGCCAGCTCAGTCAGTGCGAACACTGAAGCTTTCTTT. Translation: CASSVSANTEAFF.

The rearrangement links TRBV24-1 to TRBJ2-1; 8 bases agree with TRBD2. Per germline, CDR1 KGHDR and CDR2 SFDVKD. This CDR3 region has 14 residues. Trimming removed 8 bases from V and 3 bases from J; junction bases left unmatched: 5. This CDR3 is CATNGGGIYNEQFF. The CDR3, as DNA: TGTGCCACCAATGGCGGGGGGATCTACAATGAGCAGTTCTTC.

V and J are TRBV19 and TRBJ1-5, with D possibly being TRBD1 (5 bases). From germline, CDR1 is LNHDA and CDR2 SQIVND (reference sequence). The V and J ends lost 6 bases and 4 bases respectively, with 7 bases between them. The length of the CDR3 is 12 residues. The CDR3 is CASRTENQPQHF. The CDR3 DNA reads as TGTGCCAGTAGGACAGAAAATCAGCCCCAGCATTTT.

This clonotype was seen only a few times. The rearrangement joins TRBV6-2 or TRBV6-3 to TRBJ1-2; D not resolved. Germline loops: CDR1 MNHEY, CDR2 SVGEGT. There are 13 residues in the CDR3. Trimming removed 4 bases at V and 1 base at J, with 7 bases between. CDR3 DNA: TGTGCCAGCAGTTCAACAAATAACTATGGCTACACCTTC. Amino acids: CASSSTNNYGYTF.

V gene TRBV7-9 combines with J gene TRBJ1-2; D possibly corresponds to TRBD1 (6 bases). The ends were cut back, 9 bases at V and 5 bases at J, with 22 bases in the middle. The CDR3 covers 15 residues. The germline gives CDR1 SEHNR, CDR2 FQNEAQ (reference sequence). The CDR3, as DNA: TGTGCCAGTTTCTCCGGGGGGGCCAATTTATATGGCTACACCTTC. It is translated as CASFSGGANLYGYTF.

This clonotype was counted only a few times. V and J are TRBV19 and TRBJ1-1; 9 nucleotides match TRBD1. Germline trimming cut 7 bases from V and 7 bases from J; bases unmatched to any gene: 13. Germline assignment: CDR1 LNHDA and CDR2 SQIVND (reference sequence). The CDR3 sequence is 15 residues long. The CDR3 sequence is CASMYRDRVFDEAFF. CDR3 DNA: TGTGCCAGTATGTACCGGGACAGGGTTTTCGATGAAGCTTTCTTT.